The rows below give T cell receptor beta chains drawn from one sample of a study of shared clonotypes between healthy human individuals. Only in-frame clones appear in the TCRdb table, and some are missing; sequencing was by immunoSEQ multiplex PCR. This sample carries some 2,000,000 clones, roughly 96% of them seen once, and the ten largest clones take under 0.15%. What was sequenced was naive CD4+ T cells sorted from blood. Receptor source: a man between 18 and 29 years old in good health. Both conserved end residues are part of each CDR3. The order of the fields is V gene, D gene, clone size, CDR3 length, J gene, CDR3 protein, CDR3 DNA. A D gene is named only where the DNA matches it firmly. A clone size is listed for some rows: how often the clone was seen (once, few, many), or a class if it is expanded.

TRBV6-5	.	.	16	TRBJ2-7	CASSYSVAGGAYEQYF	TGTGCCAGCAGTTACTCGGTCGCAGGAGGGGCCTACGAGCAGTACTTC
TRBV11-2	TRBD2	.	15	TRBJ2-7	CASSPKREGHHEQYF	TGTGCCAGCAGCCCAAAGCGGGAGGGCCACCACGAGCAGTACTTC
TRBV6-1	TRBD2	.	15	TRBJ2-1	CASTVEAGVVNEQFF	TGTGCCAGCACCGTAGAAGCGGGAGTAGTAAATGAGCAGTTCTTC
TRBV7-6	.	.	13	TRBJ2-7	CASSFGRNYEQYF	TGTGCCAGCAGCTTCGGCAGGAACTACGAGCAGTACTTC
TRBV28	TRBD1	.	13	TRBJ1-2	CASISQGAYGYTF	TGTGCCAGCATTTCACAGGGGGCCTATGGCTACACCTTC
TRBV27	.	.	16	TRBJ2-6	CATSPTGGFGANVLTF	TGTGCCACCTCTCCCACAGGAGGATTTGGGGCCAACGTCCTGACTTTC
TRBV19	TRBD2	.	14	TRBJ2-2	CASSAGGNTGELFF	TGTGCCAGTAGCGCGGGAGGCAACACCGGGGAGCTGTTTTTT
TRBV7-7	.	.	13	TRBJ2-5	CASRHWGEETQYF	TGTGCTAGCCGCCATTGGGGGGAAGAGACCCAGTACTTC
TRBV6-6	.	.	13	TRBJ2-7	CASSYTGNYEQYF	TGTGCCAGCAGCTACACAGGGAACTACGAGCAGTACTTC
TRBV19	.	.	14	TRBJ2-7	CASSISTVSYEQYF	TGTGCCAGTAGTATCAGCACAGTCTCCTACGAGCAGTACTTC
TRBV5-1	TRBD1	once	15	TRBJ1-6	CASSSLDRGPEPLHF	TGCGCCAGCAGCTCCCTGGACAGGGGGCCGGAACCCCTCCACTTT
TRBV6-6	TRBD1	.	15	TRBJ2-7	CASRRPGQGPYEQYF	TGTGCCAGCAGACGACCGGGACAGGGGCCCTACGAGCAGTACTTC
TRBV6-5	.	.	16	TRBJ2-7	CASSYSGTGLRNEQYF	TGTGCCAGCAGTTACTCCGGGACTGGGTTAAGGAACGAGCAGTACTTC
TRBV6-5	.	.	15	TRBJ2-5	CASSYMGSYRETQYF	TGTGCCAGCAGTTACATGGGCAGCTATCGAGAGACCCAGTACTTC
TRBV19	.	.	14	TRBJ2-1	CASSIGLASDEQFF	TGTGCCAGTAGTATAGGGCTAGCGAGTGATGAGCAGTTCTTC
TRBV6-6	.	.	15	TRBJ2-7	CASSYSPSTDYEQYF	TGTGCCAGCAGTTACTCCCCTAGTACAGACTACGAGCAGTACTTC
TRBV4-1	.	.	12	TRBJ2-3	CASSQDGGVQYF	TGCGCCAGCAGCCAAGATGGAGGGGTGCAGTATTTT
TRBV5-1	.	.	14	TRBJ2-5	CASSLGGPQETQYF	TGCGCCAGCAGCTTGGGGGGCCCTCAAGAGACCCAGTACTTC
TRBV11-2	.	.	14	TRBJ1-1	CASSFNGAFTEAFF	TGTGCCAGCAGCTTTAACGGGGCTTTTACTGAAGCTTTCTTT
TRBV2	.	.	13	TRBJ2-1	CAGSSKTDNEQFF	TGTGCCGGCTCTAGTAAGACGGACAATGAGCAGTTCTTC
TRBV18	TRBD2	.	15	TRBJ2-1	CASSRIAGGYNEQFF	TGTGCCAGCTCACGTATAGCGGGGGGATACAATGAGCAGTTCTTC
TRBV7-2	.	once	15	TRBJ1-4	CASSLLGGGNEKLFF	TGTGCCAGCAGCTTATTGGGGGGCGGTAATGAAAAACTGTTTTTT
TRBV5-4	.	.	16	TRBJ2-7	CASSSAARDKSYEQYF	TGTGCCAGCAGCTCCGCCGCGCGGGACAAGTCCTACGAGCAGTACTTC
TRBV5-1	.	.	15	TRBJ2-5	CASSSSGGPQETQYF	TGCGCCAGCAGCTCCTCCGGGGGCCCCCAGGAGACCCAGTACTTC
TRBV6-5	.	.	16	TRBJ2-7	CASSYSSQGPTYEQYF	TGTGCCAGCAGTTACTCGTCCCAGGGGCCCACCTACGAGCAGTACTTC
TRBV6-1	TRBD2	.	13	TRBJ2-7	CASRASGGYEQYF	TGTGCCAGCAGGGCTAGCGGGGGTTACGAGCAGTACTTC
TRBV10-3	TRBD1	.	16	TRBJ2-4	CAISESGTGAKNIQYF	TGTGCCATCAGTGAGTCCGGGACAGGAGCCAAAAACATTCAGTACTTC
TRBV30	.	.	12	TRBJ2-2	CAWSGGSGRLFF	TGTGCCTGGAGTGGGGGTAGTGGGAGGCTGTTTTTT
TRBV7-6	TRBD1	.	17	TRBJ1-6	CASSLDPTGSDNSPLHF	TGTGCCAGCAGCTTAGACCCGACAGGGTCCGACAATTCACCCCTCCACTTT
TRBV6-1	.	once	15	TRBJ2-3	CASSGGGVGTDTQYF	TGTGCCAGCAGTGGCGGAGGGGTGGGCACAGATACGCAGTATTTT
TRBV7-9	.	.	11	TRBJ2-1	CASNEGTEQFF	TGTGCCAGCAATGAGGGGACGGAGCAGTTCTTC
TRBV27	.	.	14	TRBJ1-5	CASSFAGYNQPQHF	TGTGCCAGCAGTTTTGCGGGGTACAATCAGCCCCAGCATTTT
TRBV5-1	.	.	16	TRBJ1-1	CASSPEPRQGNTEAFF	TGCGCCAGCAGCCCGGAGCCCAGGCAGGGGAACACTGAAGCTTTCTTT
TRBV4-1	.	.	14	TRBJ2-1	CASSQEGRYNEQFF	TGCGCCAGCAGCCAAGAAGGACGGTACAATGAGCAGTTCTTC
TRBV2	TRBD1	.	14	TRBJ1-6	CASSRGTVDSPLHF	TGTGCCAGCAGCCGCGGGACAGTAGATTCACCCCTCCACTTT
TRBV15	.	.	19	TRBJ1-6	CATSGSSRTGREGSSPLHF	TGTGCCACCAGCGGGTCCTCGAGAACAGGGCGTGAGGGAAGTTCACCCCTCCACTTT
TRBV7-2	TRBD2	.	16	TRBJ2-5	CASSLAGGAGQETQYF	TGTGCCAGCAGCTTAGCGGGAGGGGCGGGCCAAGAGACCCAGTACTTC
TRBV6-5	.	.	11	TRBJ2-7	CASSYVGEQYF	TGTGCCAGCAGTTACGTGGGCGAGCAGTACTTC
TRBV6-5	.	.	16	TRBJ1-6	CASSSQGPLYNSPLHF	TGTGCCAGCAGTTCCCAGGGACCGTTGTATAATTCACCCCTCCACTTT
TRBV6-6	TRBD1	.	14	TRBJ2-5	CASSPGQGMGTQYF	TGTGCCAGCAGTCCCGGACAGGGAATGGGGACCCAGTACTTC
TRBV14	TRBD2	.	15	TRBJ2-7	CASSREASGASEQYF	TGTGCCAGCAGCCGGGAGGCTAGCGGGGCATCCGAGCAGTACTTC
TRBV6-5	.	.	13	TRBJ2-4	CASGRGKANIQYF	TGTGCCAGCGGTAGGGGGAAAGCGAACATTCAGTACTTC
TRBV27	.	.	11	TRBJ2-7	CASSFRGQQYF	TGTGCCAGCAGTTTCCGGGGCCAGCAGTACTTC
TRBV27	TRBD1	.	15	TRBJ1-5	CASSVGTGQGQPQHF	TGTGCCAGCAGTGTCGGGACAGGGCAAGGACAGCCCCAGCATTTT
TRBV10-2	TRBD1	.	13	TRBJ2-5	CASTPGQGETQYF	TGCGCCAGTACACCGGGACAGGGGGAGACCCAGTACTTC
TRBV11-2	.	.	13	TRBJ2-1	CASSPPIGQEQFF	TGTGCCAGCAGCCCGCCGATTGGACAGGAGCAGTTCTTC
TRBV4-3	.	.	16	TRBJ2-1	CASSQAWDTGYNEQFF	TGCGCCAGCAGCCAAGCTTGGGACACGGGCTACAATGAGCAGTTCTTC
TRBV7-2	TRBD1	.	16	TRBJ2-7	CASSHLSGTVSTKQYF	TGTGCCAGCAGCCACCTCTCCGGGACAGTGTCTACGAAGCAGTACTTC
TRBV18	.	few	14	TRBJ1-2	CASSPKTANYGYTF	TGTGCCAGCTCACCGAAGACAGCTAACTATGGCTACACCTTC
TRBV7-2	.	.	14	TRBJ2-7	CASTRDPSRDEQYF	TGTGCCAGCACTCGGGACCCGTCCAGGGACGAGCAGTACTTC
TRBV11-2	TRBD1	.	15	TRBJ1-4	CASSFFGTGNEKLFF	TGTGCCAGCAGCTTTTTTGGGACAGGGAACGAAAAACTGTTTTTT
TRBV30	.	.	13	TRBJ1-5	CAWSVNSNQPQHF	TGTGCCTGGAGTGTAAATAGCAATCAGCCCCAGCATTTT
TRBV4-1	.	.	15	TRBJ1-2	CASSSHRGANYGYTF	TGCGCCAGCAGCAGTCACAGAGGAGCTAACTATGGCTACACCTTC
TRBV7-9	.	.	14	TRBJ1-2	CASSFPDSPYGYTF	TGTGCCAGCAGCTTCCCGGACAGCCCCTATGGCTACACCTTC
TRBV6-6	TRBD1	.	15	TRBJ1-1	CASSSGAGGRTEAFF	TGTGCCAGCAGTTCTGGGGCAGGGGGCCGGACTGAAGCTTTCTTT
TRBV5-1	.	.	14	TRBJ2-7	CASSPDGGSYEQYF	TGCGCCAGCAGCCCGGACGGGGGAAGCTACGAGCAGTACTTC
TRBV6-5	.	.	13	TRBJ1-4	CASSRGGVEKLFF	TGTGCCAGCAGCCGCGGGGGGGTTGAAAAACTGTTTTTT